Shown below are 25 T cell receptor beta chains from a single sample sequenced in a study of blood T cell repertoires in COVID-19. The data were produced by immunoSEQ multiplex PCR, yet TCRdb's version contains in-frame clones alone and is incomplete. The repertoire holds 93,000 or so clones, with over 75% as singletons. Sequencing was performed on peripheral blood. The source is a human donor in a cohort sampled during active or convalescent COVID-19.

This sequence joins TRBV5-6 and TRBJ1-6; the D gene is possibly TRBD1 (5 bases). CDR1 and CDR2 from the germline V gene are SGHDT and YYEEEE. V lost 4 bases and J 0 bases, leaving 14 bases between the germline ends. The CDR3 is 17 residues long. The CDR3 loop reads CASSRYRLSSYNSPLHF. The CDR3 coding sequence is TGTGCCAGCAGCCGGTACAGGCTGAGCTCCTATAATTCACCCCTCCACTTT.

V and J are TRBV5-1 and TRBJ2-1; 7 nucleotides align to TRBD1. From germline, CDR1 is SGHRS and CDR2 YFSETQ. The V segment lost 8 bases and the J segment 4 bases; nucleotides outside the gene matches: 15. This CDR3 spans 16 amino acids. CDR3 in DNA: TGCGCCAGGGAGCTGGGACAGCTTAGGGTTTACAATGAGCAGTTCTTC. Protein product: CARELGQLRVYNEQFF.

In regard to this clone: Other DNA sequences in the same sample also yield this CDR3. V gene TRBV27 combines with J gene TRBJ1-2; the D gene is possibly TRBD1 (5 bases). Looked up from germline, CDR1 is MNHEY and CDR2 is SMNVEV (reference sequence). CDR3 length: 14 residues. Trimming took 4 bases from V and 2 from J, leaving 11 bases between them. DNA for the CDR3: TGTGCCAGCAGTTCCCTGCAGGGCAACTATGGCTACACCTTC. Amino acids: CASSSLQGNYGYTF.

The CDR3 reads CASSPMRSGANVLTF. CDR3 in DNA: TGTGCCAGCAGCCCGATGCGGTCTGGGGCCAACGTCCTGACTTTC. This chain joins TRBV5-8 and TRBJ2-6, with D unresolved. Trimming removed 4 bases from V and 1 base from J, with 9 bases in between. Germline CDR1 and CDR2: SGHTS and YDEGEE. The CDR3 is 15 residues long.

This sequence joins TRBV30 and TRBJ2-5; 11 positions match TRBD1. V lost 3 bases to trimming and J lost 4 bases; unmatched junction nucleotides: 1. Germline CDR1 and CDR2: GTSNPN and SVGIG (reference sequence). The CDR3 is 13 amino acids. In nucleotides, the CDR3 is TGTGCCTGGAGGGACAGGGGGCGAGAGACCCAGTACTTC. It yields the protein CAWRDRGRETQYF.

J is TRBJ1-5 and V is TRBV27; D may be TRBD1 (5 bases). Germline CDR1 and CDR2: MNHEY and SMNVEV (reference sequence). V shed 6 bases and J shed 7 bases, with 25 bases lying between them. The CDR3 runs to 17 residues. The CDR3 DNA is TGTGCCAGCAGCCTGAAGATGGAGTTTTCAGGGCGGCAGCCCCAGCATTTT. Translating it yields CASSLKMEFSGRQPQHF.

The rearrangement joins TRBV7-9 to TRBJ2-3; TRBD2 is a possible D gene (6 bases). The CDR3 extends over 15 amino acids. Germline values: CDR1 SEHNR, CDR2 FQNEAQ (reference sequence). V was pared by 5 bases and J by 2 bases, with 14 bases between. CDR3 sequence reads: CASSLVAGNTDTQYF. Here the CDR3 DNA reads TGTGCCAGCAGCCTCGTGGCGGGGAACACAGATACGCAGTATTTT.

This clone was seen once. This chain uses TRBV5-1 with TRBJ2-3, with 9 bases matching TRBD2. The CDR3 covers 14 residues. Germline CDR1 is SGHRS and CDR2 is YFSETQ. The V segment lost 4 bases and the J segment 4 bases; nucleotides outside the gene matches: 4. The CDR3 nucleotides are TGCGCCAGCAGCCCGGGACTAGCATCAGATACGCAGTATTTT. Translating gives CASSPGLASDTQYF.

V is TRBV2 and J is TRBJ1-2, with D tentatively TRBD1 (5 bases). This CDR3 contains 15 residues. V shed 5 bases and J shed 3 bases, with 16 bases lying between them. Germline V gene lookup returns CDR1 SNHLY and CDR2 FYNNEI. The CDR3: CASSRGQTEHYGYTF. In DNA form, the CDR3 reads TGTGCCAGCAGTAGGGGCCAGACAGAACACTATGGCTACACCTTC.

The genes are TRBV28 and TRBJ1-4, with a weak D call TRBD1 (6 bases). Per germline, CDR1 MDHEN and CDR2 SYDVKM. Deletions cut 3 bases from V and 1 base from J, with 12 bases between. This CDR3 region has 16 residues. CDR3 region: CASSFGGAGTNEKLFF. The CDR3 DNA sequence: TGTGCCAGCAGTTTTGGGGGCGCGGGAACTAATGAAAAACTGTTTTTT.

The rearrangement links TRBV28 to TRBJ1-6; D is possibly TRBD1 (6 bases). The CDR3 runs 14 residues. Trimming stripped 7 bases from V and 8 bases from J, with 15 bases between. Germline V CDR1 and CDR2: MDHEN, SYDVKM. As DNA, the CDR3 is TGTGCCAGCACTCCCAGGGGCGGGTATTCACCCCTCCACTTT. Translation: CASTPRGGYSPLHF.

V and J are TRBV14 and TRBJ1-1; TRBD1 matches 8 bases. The germline gives CDR1 SGHDN, CDR2 FVKESK. V shed 5 bases and J 5 bases; nucleotides not matched to a gene: 7. The CDR3 extends over 14 amino acids. This CDR3 is CASSFDRGGTEAFF. The CDR3 DNA sequence: TGTGCCAGCAGCTTTGACAGGGGAGGGACTGAAGCTTTCTTT.

The V call is TRBV7-3, the J call TRBJ2-2, with TRBD1 identical over 10 bases. Looked up from germline, CDR1 is SGHTA and CDR2 is FQGTGA. The CDR3 is made up of 18 amino acids. The ends lost 5 bases at V and 2 bases at J; junction bases unmatched: 11. The CDR3 DNA reads TGTGCCAGCAGCCCTCCCCGGGACAGGGGCTTCAACACCGGGGAGCTGTTTTTT. It is translated as CASSPPRDRGFNTGELFF.

This clone was seen only once. V gene TRBV5-1 combines with J gene TRBJ1-1; 9 bases map to TRBD1. The germline V gene has CDR1 SGHRS and CDR2 YFSETQ. V lost 4 bases and J lost 2; bases outside the gene matches: 6. The CDR3 covers 15 residues. The CDR3 nucleotides read TGCGCCAGCAGCAAGGGACAGGGATCAAACACTGAAGCTTTCTTT. Its translation is CASSKGQGSNTEAFF.

This clone was seen only once. This chain joins TRBV11-2 and TRBJ1-2; tentative D call: TRBD1 (5 bases). Deletions cut 5 bases from V and 8 bases from J, with 18 bases between. CDR1 and CDR2 (germline): SGHAT, FQNNGV. The CDR3 is 14 residues long. DNA for the CDR3: TGTGCCAGCAGCATGCTGACAGAGCTACGGGGCTACACCTTC. It yields the protein CASSMLTELRGYTF.

The chain uses TRBV7-2 and TRBJ2-6; TRBD1 might be the D (6 bases). Looked up from germline, CDR1 is SGHTA and CDR2 is FQGNSA. Deletions cut 6 bases from V and 0 bases from J, with 12 bases between. The CDR3 contains 16 residues. The CDR3 here is CASSRTGSSGANVLTF. The CDR3 DNA sequence: TGTGCCAGCAGTCGAACAGGGTCCTCTGGGGCCAACGTCCTGACTTTC.

The genes are TRBV28 and TRBJ1-2, with D possibly TRBD1 on 6 matching bases. The CDR3 has 13 amino acids. CDR1 is MDHEN and CDR2 is SYDVKM in the germline V gene. Trimming removed 8 bases from V and 5 bases from J, with 15 bases in between. The CDR3, as DNA: TGTGCCAGCGTTGAGGGGGGGAGTTATGGCTACACCTTC. Its protein is CASVEGGSYGYTF.

The count of this clone is one. This chain links TRBV11-2 with TRBJ1-5, with unresolved D. The CDR3 contains 13 residues. Germline assignment: CDR1 SGHAT and CDR2 FQNNGV. Trimming took 3 bases from V and 0 from J, leaving 3 bases between them. The CDR3 DNA is TGTGCCAGCAGCTTTCTTAGCAATCAGCCCCAGCATTTT. This codes for CASSFLSNQPQHF.

The V and J genes are TRBV11-2 and TRBJ2-7, with 7 bases that match TRBD1. Unmatched junction bases numbered 9, after V lost 4 bases and J lost 3 bases. Germline CDR1 and CDR2: SGHAT and FQNNGV. This CDR3 contains 15 residues. The CDR3, as DNA: TGTGCCAGCAGCTCGCCACCCACAGGGGTCTACGAGCAGTACTTC. It yields the protein CASSSPPTGVYEQYF.

The chain is built from TRBV5-1 and TRBJ2-5, with a tentative D call TRBD1 (5 bases). Germline CDR1 reads SGHRS; CDR2 reads YFSETQ. CDR3 size: 14 residues. V was cut by 0 bases and J by 5 bases, with 11 bases left in between. The CDR3 region has the DNA TGCGCCAGCAGCTTGGGGTTGGGGCTGGAGACCCAGTACTTC. This codes for CASSLGLGLETQYF.

This chain uses TRBV30 with TRBJ1-5; the D gene is possibly TRBD1 (5 bases). CDR3 length: 13 amino acids. Trimming left V 0 bases short and J 4 bases short, with 7 bases between. Per germline, CDR1 GTSNPN and CDR2 SVGIG (reference sequence). CDR3 region: CAWSVSGNQPQHF. The CDR3 DNA reads as TGTGCCTGGAGTGTATCAGGGAATCAGCCCCAGCATTTT.

The chain is built from TRBV7-2 and TRBJ1-1; tentative D call: TRBD1 (5 bases). Trimming left V 6 bases short and J 0 bases short, with 8 bases between. This CDR3 has 13 amino acids. CDR1 and CDR2 from the germline V gene are SGHTA and FQGNSA. The CDR3 sequence is CASRGGVNTEAFF. CDR3 DNA sequence: TGTGCCAGCAGGGGGGGGGTGAACACTGAAGCTTTCTTT.

The V call is TRBV5-1, the J call TRBJ2-3; 9 bases align to TRBD1. The CDR3 contains 16 residues. In germline, CDR1 is SGHRS, CDR2 YFSETQ. Trimming at V came to 0 bases and at J to 5 bases, leaving 7 bases not matched to a gene. CDR3 amino acids: CASSLAVDRGGDTQYF. The CDR3 DNA reads TGCGCCAGCAGCTTGGCGGTAGACAGGGGGGGAGATACGCAGTATTTT.

The chain recombines TRBV2 with TRBJ1-2; 7 nucleotides match TRBD1. The CDR3 totals 15 residues. The trim removed 0 bases at V and 7 bases at J, leaving 8 bases unmatched. CDR1 SNHLY and CDR2 FYNNEI come from the germline V gene. CDR3 amino acids: CASSEAGQGGRGYTF. In DNA, the CDR3 is TGTGCCAGCAGTGAAGCGGGGCAGGGGGGTCGTGGCTACACCTTC.

The CDR3: CASSRQNTGNTIYF. The CDR3, as DNA: TGTGCCAGCAGTCGACAGAACACTGGAAACACCATATATTTT. The rearrangement links TRBV28 to TRBJ1-3; tentative D call: TRBD1 (5 bases). This CDR3 region has 14 residues. V was trimmed by 5 bases and J by 2 bases, leaving 10 bases between them. Germline-derived CDR1 and CDR2 are MDHEN and SYDVKM.